This record looks at one T cell receptor (beta chain) sequence and its context. This clonotype has at least ten counts. Its cognate antigen has yet to be identified. Base qualities are not at hand, and no much larger clone is one base apart. The data are from a study of low-dose radiotherapy and immunotherapy resistance in tumors (dated by TCRdb to the early 2020s). Broadly, across the study: Cohort 1 received 0.5 Gy per fraction every 2 weeks, with a prescribed total PTV dose of 6.5 Gy. Cohort 2 received 1 Gy per fraction every two weeks, with a total of 13 Gy over 26 weeks. Trial participants were not randomized into treatment groups. Intravenous cyclophosphamide at 200 mg/m2 was administered every two weeks, one day ahead of each radiation and immunotherapy administration. The translational analysis covered eight patients: three from the first dose cohort and the first five from the second dose cohort. Nivolumab was administered intravenously as a 240 mg flat dose every two weeks, and ipilimumab was administered intravenously at 1 mg/kg every six weeks. Starting on cycle 1 day 1, patients took 300 mg of aspirin by mouth once a day for four cycles.

The run used an Illumina HiSeq 2500. First-strand cDNA was synthesized with Superscript III and a set of TRAV- and TRBV-specific primers, covering both TCRalpha and TCRbeta chains. TCRs were amplified with Phusion for 15 to 25 PCR cycles using a constant-region primer together with the adapter attached to the V primers. Isolated mRNA was amplified with the MessageAmp II aRNA Amplification Kit, using an approximately 17-hour in vitro transcription at 37°C. The Dynabeads mRNA DIRECT Purification Kit was used to isolate the mRNA for TCR sequencing. Indexed Illumina adapters were added in a second Phusion PCR of 20 to 25 cycles, after which AMPure XP beads were used to purify the products. The original methods were these. Custom Perl scripts were used to pool TCR sequences that encoded the same protein, to remove out-of-frame sequences, and to calculate the abundance of each clonotype. Any TCR sequence supported by only a single read was excluded from analysis. The metrics used to describe the repertoires included Shannon entropy, Gini index, clonality, richness, and the frequency of TCRs shared between repertoires. Through fastp at Q25 and MiXCR, TCRdb rebuilt clones from the public reads, retaining in-frame beta chains. Under each unique CDR3 protein, matching rows form one entry showing the most common genes and DNA. It is TCRdb's table, rather than the study itself, that gives the V and J calls and clone size. In this sample the table shows approximately 45,000 distinct CDR3 sequences, approximately 26% of which occur a single time. Of the sample, around a tenth falls within the top ten clones.

The time point label, as the study defines it: after trial treatment. In the paper's terms, the treatment or condition label means: LDRT plus nivolumab, ipilimumab, low-dose cyclophosphamide and aspirin (RACIN trial). The donors took part in RACIN, a single-arm, phase I, dose-escalation trial that combined nivolumab, ipilimumab, aspirin, low-dose cyclophosphamide and low-dose radiotherapy. Patients with advanced, TIL-negative solid tumors were considered eligible. CDR1 and CDR2 are read off the germline V gene (reference sequence) as GTSNPN and SVGIG. Trimming removed 4 bases from V and 7 bases from J; the gene matches leave 9 bases unexplained. The CDR3 goes from the cysteine to the phenylalanine over 13 residues. Only the CDR3 region is kept as DNA, spanning 39 bases read in frame from base 1.

The V gene is TRBV30 and the J gene is TRBJ1-2; 7 central bases correspond to TRBD1. The sequenced sample was PBMCs, obtained after low-dose radiotherapy plus immunotherapy. This clonotype was sampled from a male donor with prostate cancer. The CDR3 is CAWIRQGGGGYTF. The nucleotides are TGTGCCTGGATTAGGCAGGGGGGTGGTGGCTACACCTTC. Reference TRBV30 and TRBJ1-2 proteins supply the regions before and after the CDR3; the full variable domain is: SQTIHQWPATLVQPVGSPLSLECTVEGTSNPNLYWYRQAAGRGLQLLFYSVGIGQISSEVPQNLSASRPQDRQFILSSKKLLLSDSGFYLCAWIRQGGGGYTFGSGTRLTVV.